A selection of T cell receptor beta chains follows, all from one sample in a study of blood T cell repertoires in COVID-19. Libraries were prepared by immunoSEQ multiplex PCR; TCRdb keeps only in-frame clonotypes and omits some of them. The table shows roughly 220,000 clones, with around 84% occurring only once. The sequenced sample was peripheral blood. The receptor source for this set is a man between 45 and 60 years old who had recovered from COVID-19. The CDR3 runs from the conserved cysteine through the conserved F or W. Some rows mark clone size as missing; the rest say once, few, many or name a class of expanded clone.

v_call: TRBV5-4
clone_size: few
cdr3_aa: CASSLFRNTEAFF

v_call: TRBV11-2
clone_size: -
cdr3_aa: CASTLTGTGSYEQYF

v_call: TRBV5-1
clone_size: -
cdr3_aa: CASSWGDRGYEQYF

v_call: TRBV27
clone_size: -
cdr3_aa: CASSLGQGADEQYF

v_call: TRBV5-4
clone_size: -
cdr3_aa: CASSLAPSGPYNEQFF

v_call: TRBV19
clone_size: -
cdr3_aa: CASSTTGESNQPQHF

v_call: TRBV20-1
clone_size: -
cdr3_aa: CSARQGGYTF

v_call: TRBV4-2
clone_size: -
cdr3_aa: CASSPGSGRASYEQYF

v_call: TRBV30
clone_size: -
cdr3_aa: CAWSKQGSEQYF

v_call: TRBV3-1/TRBV3-2
clone_size: -
cdr3_aa: CASSQGYGLAGGRQETQYF

v_call: TRBV28
clone_size: -
cdr3_aa: CASNRPDSAYGYTF

v_call: TRBV7-8
clone_size: -
cdr3_aa: CASSLTSSGNTIYF

v_call: TRBV7-9
clone_size: -
cdr3_aa: CASSLGTGFGNQPQHF

v_call: TRBV28
clone_size: many
cdr3_aa: CASRSPVGSGYEQYF

v_call: TRBV7-9
clone_size: once
cdr3_aa: CASSLGTSEYEQYF

v_call: TRBV9
clone_size: -
cdr3_aa: CASSAKSTGYRGTEAFF

v_call: TRBV6-1
clone_size: -
cdr3_aa: CASSERDRGAEQYF

v_call: TRBV28
clone_size: -
cdr3_aa: CASSTTVSNQPQHF

v_call: TRBV6-6
clone_size: few
cdr3_aa: CASSYSTGGTEAFF

v_call: TRBV19
clone_size: -
cdr3_aa: CASSDRGQTGELFF

v_call: TRBV3-1/TRBV3-2
clone_size: few
cdr3_aa: CASSHLADNEQFF

v_call: TRBV2
clone_size: -
cdr3_aa: CAGGLAEGNEQFF

v_call: TRBV24-1
clone_size: -
cdr3_aa: CATSDTGDRGRVQETQYF

v_call: TRBV19
clone_size: -
cdr3_aa: CASSIRGSGYTF

v_call: TRBV5-8
clone_size: -
cdr3_aa: CGAGDSRYGPQHF

v_call: TRBV10-3
clone_size: -
cdr3_aa: CAISESIDSSYEQYF

v_call: TRBV7-6
clone_size: -
cdr3_aa: CASSLTSGARNEQFF

v_call: TRBV10-1
clone_size: -
cdr3_aa: CASSDWGFGTDTQYF

v_call: TRBV28
clone_size: -
cdr3_aa: CASSLWTKSTDTQYF

v_call: TRBV5-6
clone_size: -
cdr3_aa: CASRRRPTSGRTAETQYF

v_call: TRBV11-2
clone_size: -
cdr3_aa: CASSLDRGSSYEQYF

v_call: TRBV11-2
clone_size: -
cdr3_aa: CASSLIPSGGWGETQYF

v_call: TRBV6-5
clone_size: -
cdr3_aa: CASRSRQGDIGELFF

v_call: TRBV4-2
clone_size: -
cdr3_aa: CASSQDYSGRETQYF

v_call: TRBV7-8
clone_size: -
cdr3_aa: CASSRTTTSDEQQGPNDTGELFF

v_call: TRBV28
clone_size: -
cdr3_aa: CASILWAGGNEQFF

v_call: TRBV24-1
clone_size: -
cdr3_aa: CATSDSPGLAGGGRGPNEQFF

v_call: TRBV5-1
clone_size: -
cdr3_aa: CASSLARAGDEQYF

v_call: TRBV12-3/TRBV12-4
clone_size: -
cdr3_aa: CASQRGTGNQAFF

v_call: TRBV7-7
clone_size: -
cdr3_aa: CASRPEEGLAFQEQYF

v_call: TRBV3-1/TRBV3-2
clone_size: few
cdr3_aa: CASSPQTSGRFEQYF

v_call: TRBV11-2
clone_size: -
cdr3_aa: CASSRPGQGAKGELFF

v_call: TRBV6-5
clone_size: -
cdr3_aa: CAGRSLIEAFF

v_call: TRBV7-2
clone_size: -
cdr3_aa: CASSLGSGRVSYEQYF

v_call: TRBV28
clone_size: -
cdr3_aa: CASTLPSGRGSYNEQFF

v_call: TRBV28
clone_size: -
cdr3_aa: CASSFRDRENQPQHF

v_call: TRBV27
clone_size: -
cdr3_aa: CASSSHLTDMNTEAFF

v_call: TRBV2
clone_size: -
cdr3_aa: CASSAVGRAGTDTQYF

v_call: TRBV2
clone_size: -
cdr3_aa: CASSPRQGANTEAFF

v_call: TRBV6-2/TRBV6-3
clone_size: -
cdr3_aa: CASSYLTSGGTQYF

v_call: TRBV7-2
clone_size: few
cdr3_aa: CASSYQAGGGQETQYF

v_call: TRBV11-3
clone_size: -
cdr3_aa: CASSLGTSGSFHEQFF

v_call: TRBV7-9
clone_size: once
cdr3_aa: CASSFPWGPQETQYF

v_call: TRBV10-2
clone_size: -
cdr3_aa: CASLGTGSSYEQYF

v_call: TRBV19
clone_size: -
cdr3_aa: CASSRQGRSYEQYF